Sequencing of this TCR beta chain was carried out in a study of identical twins. In TCRdb, the 5' RACE reads were re-called with MiXCR into one record per CDR3 protein. Counted here are roughly 570,000 distinct CDR3 sequences, over 8.5% occurring once; the ten biggest clones make up roughly 3%. The CDR3 length is 16 residues. The germline gives CDR1 SGHTA, CDR2 FQGNSA. The ends lost 1 base at V and 5 bases at J; junction bases unmatched: 5. Findings of the study overall: Clonotypes of the beta chain that were abundant in cord blood carried fewer insertions (memory repertoires showed none). Beta out-of-frame sequences displayed a weaker excess of sharing between twins. Potential partial confounding of zero-insertion analyses by invariant MAIT and iNKT cells was noted.

This clonotype was found many times. What it recognizes is unknown. The same data also contributed to another study, on yellow fever vaccine responses in identical twins.

Sequenced material: PBMCs. This clonotype was sampled from a woman aged 18-35 years in good health. The chain links TRBV7-2 to TRBJ2-3, with TRBD2 matching 11 bases. The CDR3 reads CASSLVLAGVEDTQYF. CDR3 sequence (DNA): TGTGCCAGCAGCTTAGTACTAGCGGGGGTTGAAGATACGCAGTATTTT.